This T cell receptor (beta chain) appears in the sequencing data of a study of blood T cell repertoires in COVID-19. Study background: The United States, Italy and Spain supplied acute and convalescent COVID-19 samples. From T cells, B-cell-depleted T cells, or PBMCs came the material, which was cDNA or gDNA.

Study processing details: Reference gene primer amplification gave nucleated cell count estimates. Clones were read by immunoSEQ multiplex PCR, and TCRdb kept only the in-frame ones, dropping some. From that table come the V and J calls and clone size; the DNA was used to work out D and trimming. The table lists some 200,000 clones, 92% of them singletons. CDR3 size: 17 residues. Germline CDR1 is KGHSH and CDR2 is LQKENI. With 4 bases removed from V and 5 bases from J, the gap between germline ends came to 24 bases. The V and J genes are TRBV18 and TRBJ2-7; the D gene is possibly TRBD1 (5 bases). The TCR comes from a man aged 25-40 years with acute or convalescent COVID-19. The source material was peripheral blood. CDR3: CASSLRKLTGRVHEQYF. The CDR3 DNA is TGTGCCAGCTCACTTCGAAAATTAACTGGCAGGGTCCACGAGCAGTACTTC.